The clone carrying this T cell receptor beta chain was seen at least ten times. What it binds is not known. The data were produced by immunoSEQ multiplex PCR, yet TCRdb's version contains in-frame clones alone and is incomplete. This sample shows about 30,000 clones and no singletons; approximately 2.8% rests with the ten largest. The sample is drawn from a study of T cells after posttransplantation cyclophosphamide. J gave up 5 bases and V 3 bases, and 8 bases lay outside the gene matches. Germline assignment: CDR1 SGHTA and CDR2 FQGTGA. The CDR3 has 15 residues. Whole-study findings and limits: Later post-transplant blood repertoires were often dominated by donor CD8+ memory clones. TRB overlap between skin or GI tissue T cells and blood was limited. Recipient CMV seropositivity and CMV reactivation strongly tracked TRB clonality.

Peripheral blood was collected from the related graft donor on the marrow donation day. Material for sequencing was PBMCs. The TCR was taken from a woman in her sixties in good health, CMV-negative, and a related stem cell transplant donor. This chain links TRBV7-3 with TRBJ2-5; 8 bases agree with TRBD2. CDR3 residues: CASSFQSGSQETQYF. The CDR3 DNA reads TGTGCCAGCAGCTTTCAAAGCGGGAGTCAGGAGACCCAGTACTTC.